This T cell receptor (beta chain) was identified in a study of blood T cells in healthy people across ages. The second PCR ran about 6 to 12 cycles with a sample-barcoded 5' primer and J-beta primers. Every single cDNA molecule received a tag from a template-switch adaptor with 12 random nucleotides. MiXCR was run by TCRdb on the 5' RACE reads, yielding one entry per CDR3 protein. Of about a million distinct CDR3 sequences listed, roughly 50% are singletons. Germline lookup yields CDR1 DFQATT and CDR2 SNEGSKA (reference sequence). With 1 base removed from V and 8 bases from J, the gap between germline ends came to 18 bases. The CDR3 is 15 residues long.

The TCR sequence derives from a woman in her sixties or seventies in good health. This rearrangement joins TRBV20-1 to TRBJ2-1; D could derive from TRBD1 or TRBD2 (5 bases each). The specimen sequenced was blood. The chain's CDR3 is CSARAGTRVRDEQFF. The CDR3 coding sequence is TGCAGTGCTAGAGCCGGAACCAGGGTGAGGGATGAGCAGTTCTTC.